This TCR beta chain was identified in a study of metastatic and nonmetastatic thyroid tumors. On the study more broadly: Repertoire comparison spanned blood and tumor or nodule tissue of malignant and benign thyroid patients. Findings and caveats of the study: As reported, TCR beta diversity in blood and tumor was significantly higher in malignant thyroid tumors than in benign nodules.

As for this clone: Its antigen is not known.

Patients had received no treatment of any kind before thyroid surgery. Using MiXCR, TCRdb reanalyzed the PCR reads. The sample records 30,000 to 35,000 clones, over 14% being singletons. The germline gives CDR1 SEHNR, CDR2 FQNEAQ (reference sequence). Trimming stripped 10 bases from V and 6 bases from J, with 17 bases between. The CDR3 sequence is 13 residues long. V usage is TRBV7-9 and J usage is TRBJ2-3; the D gene could be TRBD1 or TRBD2 (7 bases each). Sequenced sample: blood. This receptor was taken from a male donor with papillary thyroid cancer or a benign thyroid nodule (not recorded which). Some clones in this sample may be carry-over from other donors' samples. CDR3 coding DNA: TGTGCCAACAGGGGTCGGGAGGCTGATACGCAGTATTTT. This encodes CANRGREADTQYF.